Here is one T cell receptor (beta chain) with its context. The antigen remains undetermined. This record belongs to a study of radiotherapy plus CTLA-4 blockade in lung cancer. As for the study in general: Objective responses emerged in about 20% of patients, and about 30% attained disease control.

Patients had chemo-refractory metastatic non-small-cell lung cancer and received focal radiation plus CTLA-4 blockade that used ipilimumab. Data came from immunoSEQ multiplex PCR; TCRdb stores just in-frame clones and leaves some out. The data show approximately 69,000 clones, around 80% seen once. Study observations and caveats: TCR clones of tumor origin grew in blood after radiotherapy plus ipilimumab.

This specimen consisted of peripheral blood, obtained from a patient treated with radiotherapy plus ipilimumab. The receptor's source is a human donor with non-small cell lung cancer who had a complete response to radiotherapy plus ipilimumab.

The CDR3 nucleotides are TGTGCCAGCAGCTTAGCGGGACAGCAAAATTCACCCCTCCACTTT. This translates into CASSLAGQQNSPLHF. The rearrangement joins TRBV11-2 to TRBJ1-6; TRBD1 aligns across 7 bases. V was pared by 1 base and J by 7 bases, with 4 bases of the junction left unmatched. Germline CDR1 SGHAT, CDR2 FQNNGV. This CDR3 comprises 15 residues.